This record covers a single TCR beta chain. The antigen is unknown. TCRdb's copy holds only in-frame clones and misses some; the assay was immunoSEQ multiplex PCR. The sample has roughly 15,000 clones, about 85% seen once. This sample was taken from a study of T cells in localized non-small cell lung cancer. Study findings and constraints: Uninvolved adjacent lung had more T cell clonality than any other tissue, topping tumor. A median approximately 57 of the top 100 tumor clones appeared in adjacent lung. Owing to sequencing of a solitary tumor region, heterogeneity cannot be discounted.

The germline V gene encodes CDR1 SGHVS and CDR2 FNYEAQ. The CDR3 spans 17 residues. The V and J ends lost 0 bases and 2 bases, in that order; junction bases with no gene match: 9. The V gene is TRBV7-6, the J gene TRBJ2-7, with 8 positions matching TRBD1. Sequencing was performed on peripheral blood, taken before any cancer treatment. The TCR originated in a male donor older than 55 with stage I lung adenocarcinoma. In DNA, the CDR3 is TGTGCCAGCAGCTTAGCCGGAGGTGCAGGGGGCACCTACGAGCAGTACTTC. Translating gives CASSLAGGAGGTYEQYF.